The present TCR beta chain was sequenced within a study of blood T cells in healthy people across ages. V was clipped by 6 bases and J by 5 bases; unmatched bases: 12. There are 16 residues in the CDR3. Combining a sample-barcoded 5' primer with a J-beta primer mix, a second PCR ran for about 6 to 12 cycles. Each cDNA molecule, via a template-switch adaptor with 12 random nucleotides, was tagged. TCRdb ran MiXCR on the 5' RACE reads and lists one entry per CDR3 protein. The sample carries 600,000 or so distinct CDR3 sequences, approximately 30% recorded once. Whenever a sample was processed, at least 6 million PBMCs were isolated. Study conclusions and caveats: Long-lived donors exceeded aged donors in naive CD4+ cells and diversity. Getting older went along with TCR beta diversity per million T cells dropping roughly linearly.

This clonotype was counted many times. Its antigen is unknown. The sequence derives from a woman of 80 years or more in good health. Sequences were obtained from blood. The chain links TRBV12-3 or TRBV12-4 to TRBJ2-3, with 9 bases fitting TRBD2. As DNA, the CDR3 is TGTGCCAGCAGCCCTGGACTAGCGAAGGAAGGAGATACGCAGTATTTT. It is translated as CASSPGLAKEGDTQYF.